This T cell receptor beta chain was documented in a study of blood T cell repertoires in COVID-19. Across the study: In each case, the material was cDNA or gDNA derived from T cells, B-cell-depleted T cells, or PBMCs.

Enrolled through a virtual design, the participants were between about 18 and 100 years of age and came from fewer than 30 US areas. All recovered Cohort 3 donors got two negative PCRs, got clearance, or saw symptom resolution. A note on this clone: The same CDR3 arises from other DNA sequences in this sample as well.

In the authors' workflow: Nucleated cell number was recorded as an estimate derived from reference gene primer amplification. Clones were read by immunoSEQ multiplex PCR, and TCRdb kept only the in-frame ones, dropping some. V and J calls plus clone size are reproduced from that table; the DNA served to infer D and trimming. This sample has hundreds of thousands of clones; more than 80% occur once, and the top ten carry approximately 1.2%. CDR1 MNHNS and CDR2 SASEGT come from the germline V gene. V lost 3 bases and J lost 0, with 9 bases in between. The CDR3 is 15 residues long. Sequencing was performed on PBMCs or T cells enriched from blood (not recorded which). The rearrangement joins TRBV6-1 to TRBJ2-1; D is perhaps TRBD2 (6 bases). The source of this sequence is a man aged 25-40 years who had recovered from COVID-19. CDR3 sequence reads: CASSEDGGSYNEQFF. The CDR3 DNA follows: TGTGCCAGCAGTGAGGACGGGGGCTCCTACAATGAGCAGTTCTTC.